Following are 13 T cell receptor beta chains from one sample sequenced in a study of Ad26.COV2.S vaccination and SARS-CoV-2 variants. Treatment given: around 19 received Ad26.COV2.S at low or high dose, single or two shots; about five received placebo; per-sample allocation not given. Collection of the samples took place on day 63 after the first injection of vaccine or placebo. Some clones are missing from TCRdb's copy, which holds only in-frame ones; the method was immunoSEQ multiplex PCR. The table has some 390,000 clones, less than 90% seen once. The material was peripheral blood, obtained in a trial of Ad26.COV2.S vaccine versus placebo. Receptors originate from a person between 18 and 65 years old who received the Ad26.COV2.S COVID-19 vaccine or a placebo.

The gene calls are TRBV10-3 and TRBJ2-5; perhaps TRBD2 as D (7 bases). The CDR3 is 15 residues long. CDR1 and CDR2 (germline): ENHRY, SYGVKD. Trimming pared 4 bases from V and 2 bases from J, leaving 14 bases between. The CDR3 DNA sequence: TGTGCCATCAGTGTCGTGGGGGGGGCGCAAGAGACCCAGTACTTC. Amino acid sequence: CAISVVGGAQETQYF.

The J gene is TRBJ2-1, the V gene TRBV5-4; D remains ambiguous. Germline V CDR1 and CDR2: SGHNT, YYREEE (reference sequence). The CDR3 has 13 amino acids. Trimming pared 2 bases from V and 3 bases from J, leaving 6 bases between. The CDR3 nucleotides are TGTGCCAGCAGCTTATCTGTCTACAATGAGCAGTTCTTC. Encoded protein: CASSLSVYNEQFF. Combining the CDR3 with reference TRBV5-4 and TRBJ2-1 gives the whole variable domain ETGVTQSPTHLIKTRGQQVTLRCSSQSGHNTVSWYQQALGQGPQFIFQYYREEENGRGNFPPRFSGLQFPNYSSELNVNALELDDSALYLCASSLSVYNEQFFGPGTRLTVL.

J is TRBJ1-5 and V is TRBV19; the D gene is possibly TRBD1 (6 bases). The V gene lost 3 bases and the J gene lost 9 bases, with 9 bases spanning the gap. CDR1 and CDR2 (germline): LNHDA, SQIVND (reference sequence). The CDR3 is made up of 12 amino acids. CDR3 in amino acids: CASSMGGPPQHF. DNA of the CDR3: TGTGCCAGTAGTATGGGGGGGCCGCCCCAGCATTTT.

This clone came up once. For the CDR3, the DNA is TGTGCCAGCAGCCCCGGGGGGGCCGTTGAGACCCAGTACTTC. This codes for CASSPGGAVETQYF. The V call is TRBV6-4, the J call TRBJ2-5, with TRBD2 identical over 8 bases. The CDR3 is made up of 14 amino acids. Germline CDR1 is MRHNA and CDR2 is SNTAGT. The V segment lost 6 bases and the J segment 5 bases; nucleotides outside the gene matches: 8.

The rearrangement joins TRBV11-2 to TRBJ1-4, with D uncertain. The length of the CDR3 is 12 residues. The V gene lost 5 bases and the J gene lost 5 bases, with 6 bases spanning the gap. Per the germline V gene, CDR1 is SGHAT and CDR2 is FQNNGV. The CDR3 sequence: CASSIENEKLFF. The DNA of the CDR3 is TGTGCCAGCAGCATTGAAAATGAAAAACTGTTTTTT.

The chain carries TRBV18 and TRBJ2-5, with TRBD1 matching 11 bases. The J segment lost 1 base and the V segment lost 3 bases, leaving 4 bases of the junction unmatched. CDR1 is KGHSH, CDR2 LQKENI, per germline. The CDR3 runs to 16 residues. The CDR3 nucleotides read TGTGCCAGCTCACCGACCGGGACAGGGGGCCAAGAGACCCAGTACTTC. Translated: CASSPTGTGGQETQYF.

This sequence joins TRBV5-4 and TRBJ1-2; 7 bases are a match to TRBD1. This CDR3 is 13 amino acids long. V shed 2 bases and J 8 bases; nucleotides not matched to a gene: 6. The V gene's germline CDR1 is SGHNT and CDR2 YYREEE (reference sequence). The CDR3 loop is CASSLQGSSGYTF. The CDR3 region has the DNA TGTGCCAGCAGCTTACAGGGGAGCAGCGGCTACACCTTC.

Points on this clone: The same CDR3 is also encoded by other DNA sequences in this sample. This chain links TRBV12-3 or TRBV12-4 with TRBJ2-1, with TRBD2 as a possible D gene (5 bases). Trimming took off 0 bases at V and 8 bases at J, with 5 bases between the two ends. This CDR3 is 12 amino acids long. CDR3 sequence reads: CASSLAGDEQFF. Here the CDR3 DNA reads TGTGCCAGCAGTTTAGCGGGAGATGAGCAGTTCTTC.

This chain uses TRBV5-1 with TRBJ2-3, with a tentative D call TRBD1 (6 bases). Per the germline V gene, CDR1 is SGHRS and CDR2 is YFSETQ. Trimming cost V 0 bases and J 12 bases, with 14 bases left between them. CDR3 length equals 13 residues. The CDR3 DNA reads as TGCGCCAGCAGCTTGGCCGGGACATCGCTCCAGTATTTT. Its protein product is CASSLAGTSLQYF.

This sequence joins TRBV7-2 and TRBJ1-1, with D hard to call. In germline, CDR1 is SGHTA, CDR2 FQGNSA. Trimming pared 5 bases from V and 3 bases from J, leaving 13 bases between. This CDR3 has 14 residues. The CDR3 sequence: CASSAQTDYTEAFF. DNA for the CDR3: TGTGCCAGCAGCGCACAAACAGATTACACTGAAGCTTTCTTT.

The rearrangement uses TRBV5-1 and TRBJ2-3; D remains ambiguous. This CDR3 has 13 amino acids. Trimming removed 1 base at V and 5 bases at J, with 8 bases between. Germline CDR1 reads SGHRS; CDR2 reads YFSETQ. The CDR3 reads CASSLTLGDTQYF. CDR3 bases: TGCGCCAGCAGCTTGACTCTGGGAGATACGCAGTATTTT.

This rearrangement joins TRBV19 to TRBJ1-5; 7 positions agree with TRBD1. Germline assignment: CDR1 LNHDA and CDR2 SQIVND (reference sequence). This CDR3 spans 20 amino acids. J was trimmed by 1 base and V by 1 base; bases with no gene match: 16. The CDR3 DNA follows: TGTGCCAGTAGTATAGTTCCGGCCGTGACAGGGATGATCAGCAATCAGCCCCAGCATTTT. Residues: CASSIVPAVTGMISNQPQHF.

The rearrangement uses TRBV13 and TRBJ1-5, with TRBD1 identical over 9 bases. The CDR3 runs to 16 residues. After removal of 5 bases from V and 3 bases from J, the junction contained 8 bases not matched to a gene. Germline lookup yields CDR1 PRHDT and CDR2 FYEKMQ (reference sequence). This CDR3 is CASSIRGQGNNQPQHF. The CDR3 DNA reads TGTGCCAGCAGCATACGAGGACAGGGGAACAATCAGCCCCAGCATTTT.